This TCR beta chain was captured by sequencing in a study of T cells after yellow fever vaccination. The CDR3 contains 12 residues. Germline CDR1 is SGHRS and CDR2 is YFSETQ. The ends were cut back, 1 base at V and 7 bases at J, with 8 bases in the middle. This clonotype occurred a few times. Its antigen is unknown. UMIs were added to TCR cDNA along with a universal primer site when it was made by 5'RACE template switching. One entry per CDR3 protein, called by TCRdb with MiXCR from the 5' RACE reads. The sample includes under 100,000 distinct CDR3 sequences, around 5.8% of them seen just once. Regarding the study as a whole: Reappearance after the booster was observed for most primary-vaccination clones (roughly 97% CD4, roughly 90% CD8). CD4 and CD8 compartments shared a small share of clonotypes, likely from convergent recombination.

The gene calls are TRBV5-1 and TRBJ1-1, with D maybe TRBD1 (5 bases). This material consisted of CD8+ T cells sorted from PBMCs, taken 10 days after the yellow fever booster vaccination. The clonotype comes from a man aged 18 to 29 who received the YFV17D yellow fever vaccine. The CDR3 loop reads CASSLTGDEAFF. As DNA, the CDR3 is TGCGCCAGCAGCTTGACAGGAGATGAAGCTTTCTTT.